This TCR beta chain was recorded in a study of CD8+ T cells in alopecia areata. Study-wide results and limits: During tofacitinib treatment, many expanded lesional clones remained in scalp and blood. Only one nonresponder was present, which leaves the link between baseline CD8+ expansion and response uncertain. Within the top 100, expanded CD8+ clones significantly decreased with tofacitinib, as did scalp clonality.

Sequencing used cDNA as its template, made by extracting RNA and reverse transcribing it. Here immunoSEQ multiplex PCR was the method, and the copy in TCRdb shows in-frame clones only, minus some. The sample carries some 96,000 clones, roughly two thirds recorded once. Treatment here: oral pan-JAK inhibitor, 5-10 mg twice daily. Peripheral blood and lesional scalp punch biopsies came from alopecia areata patients. With regard to this clone: As yet, its antigen is unknown.

Trimming removed 1 base from V and 1 base from J; junction bases left unmatched: 9. Germline CDR1 reads SGHRS; CDR2 reads YFSETQ. This CDR3 has 17 residues. V usage is TRBV5-1 and J usage is TRBJ2-3, with 7 nucleotides matching TRBD1. The clonotype comes from a human donor with alopecia areata. The sequenced sample was CD8+ T cells sorted from blood, obtained at week 4, from a patient treated with tofacitinib. CDR3 nucleotide sequence: TGCGCCAGCAGCTTGCCCCCACAGGGGACGGGCACAGATACGCAGTATTTT. Amino acids: CASSLPPQGTGTDTQYF.